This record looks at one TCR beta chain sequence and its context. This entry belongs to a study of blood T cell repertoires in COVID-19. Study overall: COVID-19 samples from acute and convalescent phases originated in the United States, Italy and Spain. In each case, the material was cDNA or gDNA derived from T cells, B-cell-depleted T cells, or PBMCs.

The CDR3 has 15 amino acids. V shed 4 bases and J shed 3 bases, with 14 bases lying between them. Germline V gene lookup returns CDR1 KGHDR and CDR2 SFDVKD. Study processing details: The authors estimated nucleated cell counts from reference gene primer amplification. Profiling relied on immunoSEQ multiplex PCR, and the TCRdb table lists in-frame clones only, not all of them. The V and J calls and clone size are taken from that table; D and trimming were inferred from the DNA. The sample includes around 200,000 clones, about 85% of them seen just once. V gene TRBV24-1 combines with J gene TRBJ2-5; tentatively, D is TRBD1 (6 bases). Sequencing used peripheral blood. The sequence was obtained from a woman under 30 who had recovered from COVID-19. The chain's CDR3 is CATSDIQGWEETQYF. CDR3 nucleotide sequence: TGTGCCACCAGTGACATACAGGGTTGGGAAGAGACCCAGTACTTC.